This T cell receptor beta chain was sequenced for a study of beta chain features in type 1 diabetes. This clone was picked up a small number of times. CDR1 and CDR2 (germline): SGHRS, YFSETQ. This CDR3 contains 17 residues. Losses at the gene ends were 4 bases for V and 8 bases for J; bases not matched to a gene: 15. Investigators reverse transcribed all isolated RNA, so they sequenced expressed TCRB transcripts. Measured with immunoSEQ multiplex PCR; TCRdb has only the in-frame clones, and not every one. Of 900,000 or so clones listed, roughly 15% are singletons. The material sequenced was naive CD4+ T cells from blood. The chain links TRBV5-1 to TRBJ2-1; TRBD2 agrees at 10 bases. The clonotype originates from a young woman in good health. Written as DNA, the CDR3 is TGCGCCAGCAGCCCAAGGAGGTCTAGCGGGAGCCAATATGAGCAGTTCTTC. Protein product: CASSPRRSSGSQYEQFF.